Below are 14 T cell receptor beta chains sequenced from a single sample in a study of OX40 agonist ivuxolimab in advanced cancers. The protocol was immunoSEQ multiplex PCR, while the TCRdb copy is restricted to in-frame clones and leaves out a portion. The repertoire consists of under 70,000 clones, with 85% occurring once and the leading ten covering roughly 4%. The input for sequencing was CD4+ or CD8+ T cells sorted from blood, taken in a trial of the OX40 agonist ivuxolimab. The receptors were sampled from an adult with an advanced solid tumor such as melanoma, head and neck, liver or kidney cancer.

The rearrangement joins TRBV10-1 to TRBJ1-5; D may be TRBD1 (6 bases). The CDR3 covers 13 residues. Germline CDR1 reads WNHNN; CDR2 reads SYGVQD (reference sequence). The germline V and J ends were trimmed by 6 bases and 2 bases, with 8 bases remaining between them. This CDR3 reads CASSPGGNQPQHF. The CDR3 nucleotides are TGCGCCAGCAGCCCAGGGGGCAATCAGCCCCAGCATTTT.

This sequence joins TRBV5-1 and TRBJ1-5; a possible D gene is TRBD1 (5 bases). CDR3 size: 13 residues. Trimming left V 4 bases short and J 2 bases short, with 7 bases between. From germline, CDR1 is SGHRS and CDR2 YFSETQ. The DNA of the CDR3 is TGCGCCAGCAGCGGGGGGGGCAATCAGCCCCAGCATTTT. It codes for CASSGGGNQPQHF.

CDR3 amino acids: CASSSLAGGRTDTQYF. DNA for the CDR3: TGTGCCAGCAGTTCCCTAGCGGGGGGGCGCACAGATACGCAGTATTTT. This chain connects TRBV6-5 to TRBJ2-3; TRBD2 agrees at 12 bases. This CDR3 spans 16 amino acids. The ends lost 4 bases at V and 1 base at J; junction bases unmatched: 3. Germline CDR1 MNHEY, CDR2 SVGAGI.

The rearrangement links TRBV5-6 to TRBJ2-7, with D perhaps assigned TRBD1 or TRBD2 (5 bases each). CDR1 is SGHDT and CDR2 is YYEEEE in the germline V gene. The CDR3 length is 15 residues. Between the trimmed V and J ends, which lost 7 bases and 1 base, there was a span of 18 bases. The CDR3 loop is CASQNPGPPSYEQYF. As DNA, the CDR3 is TGTGCCAGCCAAAATCCGGGACCGCCTTCCTACGAGCAGTACTTC. Full variable domain (remainder filled in from reference TRBV5-6 and TRBJ2-7): DAGVTQSPTHLIKTRGQQVTLRCSPKSGHDTVSWYQQALGQGPQFIFQYYEEEERQRGNFPDRFSGHQFPNYSSELNVNALLLGDSALYLCASQNPGPPSYEQYFGPGTRLTVT.

The chain employs TRBV20-1 and TRBJ1-3; D gene ambiguous. V lost 0 bases, J lost 7 bases, and 4 bases lay in between. The CDR3 is 11 amino acids. Germline V CDR1 and CDR2: DFQATT, SNEGSKA (reference sequence). CDR3 region: CSARDLNTIYF. Here the CDR3 DNA reads TGCAGTGCTAGAGATCTGAACACCATATATTTT.

The chain employs TRBV11-3 and TRBJ2-4; D may be TRBD1 or TRBD2 (5 bases each). The CDR3 length is 15 residues. V lost 5 bases to trimming and J lost 5 bases, with 16 bases between them. Germline assignment: CDR1 SGHNT and CDR2 YENEEA. The DNA of the CDR3 is TGTGCCAGCAGCGCAGGCCGGGACGGTGAAAACATTCAGTACTTC. As protein: CASSAGRDGENIQYF.

This rearrangement joins TRBV7-2 to TRBJ2-2; D possibly corresponds to TRBD2 (7 bases). There are 18 residues in the CDR3. The germline V and J ends were trimmed by 0 bases and 7 bases, with 21 bases remaining between them. Germline lookup yields CDR1 SGHTA and CDR2 FQGNSA. The CDR3 reads CASSLAIPGGPLVGELFF. The CDR3 nucleotides read TGTGCCAGCAGCTTAGCGATCCCGGGGGGCCCCTTGGTCGGGGAGCTGTTTTTT.

The CDR3 loop is CATSRGGEGLQETQYF. The CDR3 DNA is TGTGCCACCAGCAGAGGAGGAGAGGGACTACAAGAGACCCAGTACTTC. The chain couples TRBV15 to TRBJ2-5, with TRBD2 matching over 7 bases. The CDR3 consists of 16 residues. J lost 2 bases, V lost 1 base, and 7 bases had no gene match. Looked up from germline, CDR1 is LNHNV and CDR2 is YYDKDF (reference sequence).

The chain recombines TRBV5-1 with TRBJ2-1; 10 bases align to TRBD2. CDR1 and CDR2 from the germline V gene are SGHRS and YFSETQ. Trimming removed 9 bases from V and 14 bases from J; junction bases left unmatched: 14. This CDR3 has 13 amino acids. CDR3 bases: TGCGCCACCTCACTAACTAGCGGGATGCCCAAGTTCTTC. Translation gives CATSLTSGMPKFF.

The rearrangement uses TRBV5-1 and TRBJ2-2; TRBD2 aligns across 10 bases. The CDR3 has 17 residues. Looked up from germline, CDR1 is SGHRS and CDR2 is YFSETQ. V shed 5 bases, J shed 5 bases, and the junction held 12 bases outside the gene matches. CDR3 nucleotides: TGCGCCAGCAGTCCGGGTGGACTAGCGGAGCTTACCGGGGAGCTGTTTTTT. The encoded protein is CASSPGGLAELTGELFF.

The chain carries TRBV19 and TRBJ2-1; D uncertain. The ends were cut back, 3 bases at V and 1 base at J, with 19 bases in the middle. The CDR3 spans 18 residues. CDR1 is LNHDA and CDR2 is SQIVND in the germline V gene (reference sequence). CDR3 sequence: CASSMIKVEAWSYNEQFF. The CDR3 nucleotides read TGTGCCAGTAGTATGATTAAGGTGGAAGCCTGGTCCTACAATGAGCAGTTCTTC. Together with reference TRBV19 and TRBJ2-1, the CDR3 gives the full variable domain: DGGITQSPKYLFRKEGQNVTLSCEQNLNHDAMYWYRQDPGQGLRLIYYSQIVNDFQKGDIAEGYSVSREKKESFPLTVTSAQKNPTAFYLCASSMIKVEAWSYNEQFFGPGTRLTVL.

The chain combines TRBV2 with TRBJ1-2, with a possible D match to TRBD1 (6 bases). Trimming shortened V by 6 bases and J by 6 bases, and 11 bases separated the two germline ends. The CDR3 length is 12 residues. The germline V gene has CDR1 SNHLY and CDR2 FYNNEI. The CDR3 region is CASSRGKDGYTF. CDR3 coding DNA: TGTGCCAGCAGCAGGGGTAAGGATGGCTACACCTTC. Full variable domain (missing parts from reference TRBV2 and TRBJ1-2): EPEVTQTPSHQVTQMGQEVILRCVPISNHLYFYWYRQILGQKVEFLVSFYNNEISEKSEIFDDQFSVERPDGSNFTLKIRSTKLEDSAMYFCASSRGKDGYTFGSGTRLTVV.

The sample holds a few counts of this clone. V is TRBV2 and J is TRBJ2-1; D is undetermined. V was shortened by 4 bases and J by 10 bases, with 8 bases between the two germline ends. The CDR3 length is 11 residues. CDR1 SNHLY and CDR2 FYNNEI come from the germline V gene. CDR3 sequence reads: CASSGGGEQFF. The CDR3 nucleotides read TGTGCCAGCAGTGGCGGTGGAGAGCAGTTCTTC.

This chain joins TRBV27 and TRBJ2-6; D is uncertain. Germline values: CDR1 MNHEY, CDR2 SMNVEV (reference sequence). Trimming pared 3 bases from V and 1 base from J, leaving 1 base between. This CDR3 comprises 13 residues. CDR3 protein: CASSFSGANVLTF. The CDR3 DNA reads as TGTGCCAGCAGTTTTTCTGGGGCCAACGTCCTGACTTTC.